Described below is a single T cell receptor beta chain sequence and its context. Its recognized antigen is unknown. Base qualities are not recorded, but no much larger clone differs from it by a single base. The cohort comprised fewer than 750 healthy bone marrow donors. At the time of sampling, all cohort members were nominally healthy, though unrecorded immune exposures were likely present. The donor tested CMV seronegative and was one of the 352 seronegative cohort members. Every donor gave a peripheral blood sample, and the peripheral blood mononuclear cells from that sample were used for TCR beta sequencing. The Qiagen DNeasy Blood Extraction Kit was used to extract genomic DNA from the blood cell samples. This sample stems from a study of cytomegalovirus exposure and HLA in healthy donors (dated by TCRdb to the late 2010s). About the full investigation: An earlier analysis of 550 to 700 of the donors reported 250 to 350 Gb of sequence data and some 120 million unique TCR beta sequences from 150 million to 200 million T cells. Rather than using new phenotypic data, the later analysis identified candidate immune exposures from TCR beta sequences and from how often those sequences occurred across donors. The study aimed to test whether signatures of past pathogen exposure could be identified by cataloging public T cell receptors. Of the roughly 400 genotyped donors, about 80% fell in the genetic ancestry cluster associated with self-reported Caucasian donors. A separate validation cohort of approximately 130 different subjects was used in addition to the roughly 670-subject first cohort. In a later analysis, previously published TCR beta repertoires from 670 or so donors were re-analyzed and high-resolution HLA genotyping was added so that TCR occurrence patterns could be studied. Alongside the repertoire data, information on donor age, sex, ethnicity and CMV serostatus was compiled. To predict cytomegalovirus infection status, the study brought together high-throughput TCR immunosequencing, statistical association of individual TCRs with disease status, and machine learning. Roughly five DR-DQ haplotypes were handled as single units for association and clustering, since linkage in the cohort was strong. The number of donors typed differed by locus, with 629-630 for A, B, C, DRB1 and DQB1, 522 for DQA1, about 610 for DPA1, and around 460 for DPB1. To decide whether each TCR beta V gene segment behaved as functional or pseudogenic, an earlier analysis of 587 of the donors relied on high-throughput TCR beta sequencing. Among some 400 genotyped donors of the cohort, an average of approximately 240,000 unique TCR beta nucleotide sequences were sequenced per donor, 15% to 20% of them non-productive. A later genetic analysis took genome-wide SNP genotypes for about three fifths of the roughly 700 donors and used that subset as a discovery cohort. Every repertoire in the discovery cohort had been generated on one and the same sequencing platform. HLA typing included class I and class II loci at four-digit resolution. The study profiled the T cell repertoires of about 720 subjects by immunosequencing and related them to cytomegalovirus serostatus. Roughly 300 gigabases of sequencing data and 78 million or so unique TCR sequences were included in an early release covering several hundred HLA-typed donors. Findings and caveats that apply to the study as a whole: Because counts were too low, about 18 rarely observed V segments, including chromosome 9 orphons, were excluded from the earlier analysis of 587 of the donors. Because the 87-base-pair reads could not distinguish some IMGT-functional V segments, including TRBV6-2 and TRBV6-3, those segments were excluded. The classifier was reported to diagnose cytomegalovirus status with high specificity and sensitivity in both the original cohort and the validation cohort. Most TCR sequences were seen in very few donors, while some public TCRs were found in many individuals. A further reported finding was that TCR beta sequences accurately predicted the HLA-A and HLA-B alleles for most subjects in the first cohort. A later analysis found that TCR association rates varied across HLA loci, with DRB1 alleles showing the most associated TCRs and HLA-C alleles the fewest. An earlier analysis of approximately 530 of the donors showed that most TCR beta V segments appeared in productive rearrangements either about 87% or about 30% of the time, which broadly matched IMGT annotations. Sequencing depth was assumed to be roughly uniform across donors in the presence/absence analyses, though that assumption may not hold. Linkage disequilibrium might explain the correlated functional status among segregating V segments, but an unknown experimental factor could not be ruled out. Because some donors lacked HLA typing at each locus, the association tests relied only on the typed subset. A few of the identified cytomegalovirus-associated TCR beta chains were confirmed in vitro to be specific for cytomegalovirus antigens. CMV serostatus was the only immune exposure information available for the cohort. A later genetic analysis reported fewer N-insertions in productive TCRs among donors in an Asian-associated ancestry cluster than the roughly 620-donor mean. When HLA alleles, especially DR and DQ, strongly co-occurred, attributing TCR associations to individual alleles was difficult. In a later analysis, several top co-occurrence clusters were reported to appear linked to parvovirus B19, influenza, CMV and Epstein-Barr virus. The sequencing pipeline was judged likely to have produced a cluster of highly shared sequence variants as a technical artifact. Most CMV-associated TCR beta chains appeared to be HLA-restricted in a later analysis, and the HLA associations seemed to be driven largely by CMV exposure. It was suggested by the authors that the approach could potentially be generalized to other disease states and immunological phenotypes. Specific HLA alleles were associated with 15,000 to 20,000 TCR beta sequences at a false discovery rate of 0.05 in a later analysis. Only TCR beta chains were sequenced in this cohort, and the absence of alpha or paired-chain data limited detectable features. The study gave a list of some 150 TCR beta chains associated with cytomegalovirus. A later analysis found that HLA-associated TCR beta chains were more clonally expanded and had lower generation probabilities than equally common non-associated chains. A later genetic analysis associated a missense DCLRE1C variant with V-gene and J-gene trimming of TCR beta chains, and an independent cohort replicated the association.

The germline V gene sets CDR1 to MDHEN and CDR2 to SYDVKM. V loses 3 bases at its end and J loses 7 bases; junction bases beyond the gene matches: 1. The CDR3, from cysteine to phenylalanine, totals 13 residues. The read is trimmed to its CDR3 DNA, 39 bases read in frame from base 1. The library was built by means of the immunoSEQ multiplex PCR assay. For the multiplex PCR, a mixture combining 60 forward primers for TCR Vbeta segments and 13 reverse primers for TCR Jbeta segments was used. The CDR3 region of rearranged TCR beta genes was amplified from genomic DNA with a multiplex PCR assay. The amplified TCR beta libraries were sequenced on the Illumina HiSeq System as 87-base-pair reads. As for how the authors treated the data: A later analysis tallied 75 million to 95 million unique TCR beta chains across the 550 to 850 repertoires, and some 12 million of those chains were shared by two or more donors. Raw reads were error-corrected and collapsed into unique sequences with a nearest-neighbor algorithm that merged closely related sequences to remove PCR and sequencing errors. V, D and J gene segments were assigned by aligning CDR3 sequences to IMGT reference sequences. For a sequence to be retained, at least a six-nucleotide match to both a V gene segment and a J gene segment was required. Rearrangements were called productive when the CDR3 lacked stop codons and stayed in frame with V and J; all others were non-productive. Following IMGT convention, CDR3 was defined as the stretch from the second conserved V-encoded cysteine up to the conserved J-encoded phenylalanine. The earlier analysis of approximately 500 of the donors excluded sequences that lacked an unambiguous match to a single V gene segment. In an earlier analysis of several hundred of the donors, V segments were called functional above 56.7% productive rearrangements and were called segregating when the between-donor standard deviation exceeded 5%. A statistical classification framework was developed to diagnose cytomegalovirus status using the catalog of TCR beta chain sequences. In a later analysis, V and J genes were assigned by comparing TCR nucleotide sequences against IMGT/GENE-DB human TR gene sequences. Using the TCRdist pipeline, a later analysis assigned CDR3 sequences along with most-parsimonious VDJ recombination scenarios. A later analysis defined each TCR beta chain by its CDR3 amino acid sequence plus V-gene family, and excluded reads lacking a unique V-gene family. A later analysis removed 500 to 600 highly shared, low-generation-probability nucleotide sequences to deal with suspected cross-contamination and a sequencing artifact. A later analysis calculated a clonal expansion index for each public chain from normalized within-repertoire ranks of inferred template counts. In a later analysis, generation probabilities were computed with a VDJ recombination model fitted to out-of-frame rearrangements, and the resulting probabilities were checked against IGoR. In a later analysis, TCR-TCR, TCR-HLA and TCR-CMV co-occurrence was scored with hypergeometric tests, and a repertoire-size bias correction was applied to TCR pairs. False discovery rates were estimated in a later analysis by permuting HLA or CMV assignments 20 times. A later analysis grouped co-occurring TCRs with DBSCAN, adding TCRdist sequence similarity when clustering within HLA-allele-positive subsets. For co-occurrence clustering, repertoires with fewer than 30,000 or more than 120,000 public chains were excluded, along with four or five repertoires with anomalous nucleotide sharing. What TCRdb holds here is the immuneACCESS table cut down to in-frame rearrangements. Part of the clones is not present; checked against another copy, under half of the missing clones reflect an unresolved V gene, and the others are unexplained. The V and J calls and clone size are taken from that table; D and trimming were inferred from the DNA. This sample holds roughly 100,000 clones; about 70% were observed only once. The ten biggest clones cover 3.2% of the sample.

The sample was PBMCs. This sequence uses TRBV28 and TRBJ2-1; a stretch of 9 junction bases matches TRBD2. This TCR derives from a young man in good health and CMV-seronegative. For the CDR3, the sequence is CASSLGLANEQFF. The nucleotide sequence is given as TGTGCCAGCAGTTTGGGACTAGCAAATGAGCAGTTCTTC.